This TCR beta chain was sequenced in a study of cytomegalovirus exposure and HLA in healthy donors. A note on this clone: Antigen: not known.

CDR1 is SGHVS, CDR2 FNYEAQ, per germline. The CDR3 spans 13 residues. The V gene lost 5 bases and the J gene lost 4 bases, with 11 bases spanning the gap. The assay was immunoSEQ multiplex PCR, and TCRdb's table has in-frame clones only and misses some. The table shows 200,000 to 250,000 clones, with approximately 88% occurring only once. Findings of the study overall: One later analysis, an examination of the 120 validation repertoires, found that first-cohort TCR clusters tended to co-occur in them. The investigators catalogued 150 to 200 TCR beta chains as cytomegalovirus-associated.

What was sequenced was PBMCs. This clonotype originated in a woman under 40 in good health and CMV-seropositive. This rearrangement joins TRBV7-6 to TRBJ1-2; TRBD1 might be the D (6 bases). The CDR3 loop is CASSPSGAYGYTF. The CDR3, as DNA: TGTGCCAGCAGCCCCTCAGGGGCCTATGGCTACACCTTC.